These 14 T cell receptor beta chains were all obtained from the same sample, sequenced in a study of identical twins. TCRdb used MiXCR to reprocess the 5' RACE reads, holding one entry per CDR3 protein. The sample records 1.5 million to 2 million distinct CDR3 sequences, around 29% being singletons. Material: cord blood. Every receptor here comes from a newborn girl in good health.

This clonotype was seen only a few times. The gene calls are TRBV14 and TRBJ2-3, with 8 bases matching TRBD1. CDR3 size: 16 residues. V shed 2 bases, J shed 4 bases, and the junction held 8 bases outside the gene matches. CDR1 and CDR2 (germline): SGHDN, FVKESK. The DNA of the CDR3 is TGTGCCAGCAGCCAAAGGACAGGGTGGTTCGCAGATACGCAGTATTTT. This codes for CASSQRTGWFADTQYF.

The J gene is TRBJ2-3, the V gene TRBV10-3; D remains unclear. V lost 5 bases to trimming and J lost 1 base, with 16 bases between them. From germline, CDR1 is ENHRY and CDR2 SYGVKD. The CDR3 spans 16 residues. This chain's CDR3 is CAISPLRVGRTDTQYF. CDR3 DNA sequence: TGTGCCATCAGTCCCCTACGGGTAGGACGCACAGATACGCAGTATTTT.

This clonotype appeared many times. One end of the junction is discordant with germline, which a read error may explain. The V and J genes are TRBV12-3 or TRBV12-4 and TRBJ1-2, with no clear D. There are 14 residues in the CDR3. The CDR3 reads CASSLGNSNYGYTF. The CDR3 region has the DNA TGCGCCAGCAGCTTGGGTAACTCGAACTATGGCTACACCTTC.

The chain links TRBV27 to TRBJ1-2; 11 bases fit TRBD1. Germline values: CDR1 MNHEY, CDR2 SMNVEV (reference sequence). With V trimmed by 5 bases and J by 6 bases, 5 bases remained unmatched. The CDR3 has 14 residues. CDR3: CASSVRDRGNGYTF. The CDR3 DNA is TGTGCCAGCAGTGTTAGGGACAGGGGGAATGGCTACACCTTC.

The rearrangement uses TRBV7-9 and TRBJ2-7; 8 bases match TRBD1. The CDR3 sequence is 14 residues long. The germline V gene encodes CDR1 SEHNR and CDR2 FQNEAQ (reference sequence). The trim removed 3 bases at V and 5 bases at J, leaving 6 bases unmatched. The CDR3, as DNA: TGTGCCAGCAGCTTTCAGGGGGCGCTCGACGAGCAGTACTTC. Translating gives CASSFQGALDEQYF.

Comments on this clonotype: Germline and junction disagree at one end, which may indicate a read error. The genes are TRBV20-1 and TRBJ2-1; no clear D gene. The CDR3 runs 12 residues. The germline V gene has CDR1 DFQATT and CDR2 SNEGSKA (reference sequence). CDR3 sequence reads: CSATRSYTEQFF. CDR3 bases: TGCAGTGCTACCCGCTCCTACACTGAGCAGTTCTTC.

This clonotype was recorded a few times. The chain is built from TRBV9 and TRBJ1-6, with D possibly being TRBD1 (5 bases). V was cut by 3 bases and J by 2 bases, with 12 bases left in between. The length of the CDR3 is 16 residues. Germline CDR1 SGDLS, CDR2 YYNGEE. The CDR3 DNA sequence: TGTGCCAGCAGCGGTGACGGGACCGCCTATAATTCACCCCTCCACTTT. Translating gives CASSGDGTAYNSPLHF.

This clonotype was found many times. CDR3 residues: CSVDSGYTF. The DNA of the CDR3 is TGCAGCGTTGATAGCGGCTACACCTTC. V is TRBV29-1 and J is TRBJ1-2; D uncertain. V lost 3 bases and J 8 bases, leaving 4 bases between the germline ends. The CDR3 length is 9 residues. Germline CDR1 is SQVTM and CDR2 is ANQGSEA.

This clonotype was seen many times. The rearrangement links TRBV29-1 to TRBJ2-5; D tentatively reads TRBD1 or TRBD2 (5 bases each). The V and J ends lost 2 bases and 4 bases respectively, with 17 bases between them. The length of the CDR3 is 15 residues. Germline lookup yields CDR1 SQVTM and CDR2 ANQGSEA. CDR3 DNA: TGCAGCGTTGAACGATACCTCCAGGGAGCAGAGACCCAGTACTTC. It encodes CSVERYLQGAETQYF.

The chain couples TRBV18 to TRBJ2-3; 7 nucleotides match TRBD2. CDR3 length: 16 amino acids. The V and J ends lost 3 bases and 4 bases, in that order; junction bases with no gene match: 10. Germline V gene lookup returns CDR1 KGHSH and CDR2 LQKENI. CDR3 in DNA: TGTGCCAGCTCACCGTCGTGGAGCGGGATAGCAGATACGCAGTATTTT. It translates to CASSPSWSGIADTQYF.

A few counts support this clonotype. This chain links TRBV11-2 with TRBJ2-3, with TRBD1 matching 7 bases. J gave up 4 bases and V 5 bases, and 15 bases lay outside the gene matches. Germline-derived CDR1 and CDR2 are SGHAT and FQNNGV. The CDR3 is 17 amino acids. CDR3 loop: CASSRGLDRVGADTQYF. DNA for the CDR3: TGTGCCAGCAGCCGTGGGCTCGACAGGGTGGGCGCAGATACGCAGTATTTT. Together with reference TRBV11-2 and TRBJ2-3, the CDR3 gives the full variable domain: EAGVAQSPRYKIIEKRQSVAFWCNPISGHATLYWYQQILGQGPKLLIQFQNNGVVDDSQLPKDRFSAERLKGVDSTLKIQPAKLEDSAVYLCASSRGLDRVGADTQYFGPGTRLTVL.

The chain combines TRBV20-1 with TRBJ2-7, with D unclear. The CDR3 extends over 11 amino acids. The V gene's germline CDR1 is DFQATT and CDR2 SNEGSKA (reference sequence). V was trimmed by 7 bases and J by 2 bases, leaving 9 bases between them. The CDR3 nucleotides read TGCAGTGTGACTCCTGCCTACGAGCAGTACTTC. Residues: CSVTPAYEQYF.

This chain uses TRBV12-3 or TRBV12-4 with TRBJ2-5; 7 bases match TRBD2. The DNA matches TRBJ2-7 better at its end, which makes the J call doubtful. The CDR3 sequence is 14 residues long. The CDR3 is CASAFERGYNEQYF. The CDR3 coding sequence is TGTGCCAGCGCGTTTGAGCGGGGTTATAACGAGCAGTACTTC.

This chain links TRBV20-1 with TRBJ2-1, with 7 bases identical to TRBD2. Germline V gene sequence: CDR1 DFQATT, CDR2 SNEGSKA (reference sequence). This CDR3 spans 13 amino acids. The V segment lost 6 bases and the J segment 5 bases; nucleotides outside the gene matches: 7. DNA of the CDR3: TGCAGTGCCCGTTTGAGCGGGAACAATGAGCAGTTCTTC. As protein: CSARLSGNNEQFF.